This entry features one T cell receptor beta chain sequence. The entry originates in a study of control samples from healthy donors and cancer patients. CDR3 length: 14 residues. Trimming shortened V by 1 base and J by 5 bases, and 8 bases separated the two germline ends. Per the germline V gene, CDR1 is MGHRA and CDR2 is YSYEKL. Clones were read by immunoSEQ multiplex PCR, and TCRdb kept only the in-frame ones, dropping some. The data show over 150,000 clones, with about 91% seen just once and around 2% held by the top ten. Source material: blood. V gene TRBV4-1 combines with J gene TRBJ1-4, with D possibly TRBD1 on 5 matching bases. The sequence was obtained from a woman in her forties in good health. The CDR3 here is CASSQVGQNEKLFF. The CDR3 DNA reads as TGCGCCAGCAGCCAAGTGGGGCAGAATGAAAAACTGTTTTTT.